Listed here are 29 T cell receptor beta chains from one sample, sequenced in a study of graft-versus-host responses after intestinal transplantation. For these TCRs, the target antigens are not known. Sequenced by immunoSEQ multiplex PCR; TCRdb stores in-frame clones only, minus some. Of about 59,000 clones listed, almost 95% are singletons. The source material was unstimulated CD4+ T cells sorted from spleen or lymph node cells, sampled before transplant. Receptor source: a human donor who was the organ donor for an intestinal transplant.

The chain employs TRBV11-2 and TRBJ2-7, with D unclear. The V end lost 0 bases, the J end lost 2 bases, and 14 bases lay between the germline ends. This CDR3 region has 16 residues. CDR1 and CDR2 from the germline V gene are SGHAT and FQNNGV. The CDR3 loop is CASSLDRTVLPYEQYF. The DNA for the CDR3 is TGTGCCAGCAGCTTAGATCGCACTGTCCTCCCCTACGAGCAGTACTTC.

For the CDR3, the DNA is TGTGCCAGCAGCCCGGGACTCGCGAACACCGGGGAGCTGTTTTTT. Its translation: CASSPGLANTGELFF. The genes are TRBV14 and TRBJ2-2; tentatively, D is TRBD2 (6 bases). The V end lost 4 bases, the J end lost 0 bases, and 9 bases lay between the germline ends. This CDR3 region has 15 residues. Germline V gives CDR1 SGHDN, CDR2 FVKESK.

V gene TRBV5-1 combines with J gene TRBJ2-5; TRBD2 might be the D (6 bases). From germline, CDR1 is SGHRS and CDR2 YFSETQ. The CDR3 extends over 14 amino acids. V lost 3 bases and J 5 bases, leaving 14 bases between the germline ends. The CDR3 loop reads CASSSGGPRETQYF. The CDR3 DNA sequence: TGCGCCAGCAGCTCAGGAGGGCCAAGGGAGACCCAGTACTTC. Using reference TRBV5-1 and TRBJ2-5 for the parts outside the CDR3, the full variable domain is KAGVTQTPRYLIKTRGQQVTLSCSPISGHRSVSWYQQTPGQGLQFLFEYFSETQRNKGNFPGRFSGRQFSNSRSEMNVSTLELGDSALYLCASSSGGPRETQYFGPGTRLLVL.

The rearrangement links TRBV11-2 to TRBJ1-1, with D unclear. This CDR3 region has 14 residues. Trimming pared 0 bases from V and 3 bases from J, leaving 8 bases between. Germline assignment: CDR1 SGHAT and CDR2 FQNNGV. The DNA for the CDR3 is TGTGCCAGCAGCTTAGATTCACCGGACACTGAAGCTTTCTTT. It codes for CASSLDSPDTEAFF. The complete variable domain, with remaining parts taken from reference TRBV11-2 and TRBJ1-1, reads EAGVAQSPRYKIIEKRQSVAFWCNPISGHATLYWYQQILGQGPKLLIQFQNNGVVDDSQLPKDRFSAERLKGVDSTLKIQPAKLEDSAVYLCASSLDSPDTEAFFGQGTRLTVV.

The chain joins TRBV15 to TRBJ2-5; 7 bases map to TRBD2. The DNA matches TRBJ2-7 better at its end, which makes the J call doubtful. In germline, CDR1 is LNHNV, CDR2 YYDKDF (reference sequence). The CDR3 is made up of 14 amino acids. The CDR3 bases are TGTGCCACCAGCAGAGATACGGGGGGCTACGAGCAGTACTTC. Protein product: CATSRDTGGYEQYF.

The V gene is TRBV6-6, the J gene TRBJ1-2; no clear D. With 0 bases removed from V and 5 bases from J, the gap between germline ends came to 16 bases. Germline-derived CDR1 and CDR2 are MNHNY and SVGAGI (reference sequence). This CDR3 is built from 16 residues. The CDR3 bases are TGTGCCAGCAGTTACTCGCCTGCCTCCCCGCGGTATGGCTACACCTTC. Translating it yields CASSYSPASPRYGYTF.

CDR3 nucleotides: TGCGCCAGCAGCATGACGGGGGGTTCCAAGAATGAGCAGTTCTTC. This sequence encodes CASSMTGGSKNEQFF. The chain employs TRBV5-1 and TRBJ2-1; 7 bases agree with TRBD2. The CDR3 is 15 amino acids. Unmatched junction bases numbered 11, after V lost 4 bases and J lost 7 bases. Germline assignment: CDR1 SGHRS and CDR2 YFSETQ.

The chain couples TRBV5-1 to TRBJ2-5, with 7 bases lining up with TRBD1. The CDR3 spans 14 residues. Germline assignment: CDR1 SGHRS and CDR2 YFSETQ. The V segment lost 0 bases and the J segment 2 bases; nucleotides outside the gene matches: 1. The CDR3 loop reads CASSLEGAQETQYF. The DNA of the CDR3 is TGCGCCAGCAGCTTGGAGGGGGCTCAAGAGACCCAGTACTTC. The full variable domain, in which reference TRBV5-1 and TRBJ2-5 provide the parts outside the CDR3, is KAGVTQTPRYLIKTRGQQVTLSCSPISGHRSVSWYQQTPGQGLQFLFEYFSETQRNKGNFPGRFSGRQFSNSRSEMNVSTLELGDSALYLCASSLEGAQETQYFGPGTRLLVL.

The chain couples TRBV7-3 to TRBJ2-1; 8 nucleotides align to TRBD2. The V gene's germline CDR1 is SGHTA and CDR2 FQGTGA. The CDR3 loop spans 15 amino acids. V was clipped by 5 bases and J by 3 bases; unmatched bases: 6. CDR3: CASSGPGTSYNEQFF. In DNA form, the CDR3 reads TGTGCCAGCAGCGGACCCGGGACTAGCTACAATGAGCAGTTCTTC.

V usage is TRBV4-3 and J usage is TRBJ2-3; D possibly corresponds to TRBD2 (6 bases). The V gene's germline CDR1 is LGHNA and CDR2 YSLEER. The CDR3 totals 16 residues. Trimming left V 0 bases short and J 6 bases short, with 16 bases between. The CDR3 sequence: CASSQDRGGGTDTQYF. Written as DNA, the CDR3 is TGCGCCAGCAGCCAAGATCGGGGCGGCGGGACCGATACGCAGTATTTT.

This rearrangement joins TRBV7-9 to TRBJ2-1; 10 bases line up with TRBD2. The CDR3 extends over 14 amino acids. J gave up 0 bases and V 8 bases, and 1 base lay outside the gene matches. Germline loops: CDR1 SEHNR, CDR2 FQNEAQ (reference sequence). CDR3 sequence reads: CASLAGGSYNEQFF. The CDR3 nucleotides read TGTGCCAGCTTAGCGGGGGGCTCCTACAATGAGCAGTTCTTC. Looking up the rest from reference TRBV7-9 and TRBJ2-1 gives the full variable domain: DTGVSQNPRHKITKRGQNVTFRCDPISEHNRLYWYRQTLGQGPEFLTYFQNEAQLEKSRLLSDRFSAERPKGSFSTLEIQRTEQGDSAMYLCASLAGGSYNEQFFGPGTRLTVL.

The J gene is TRBJ2-5, the V gene TRBV18; 9 bases agree with TRBD1. This CDR3 is 15 amino acids long. Germline lookup yields CDR1 KGHSH and CDR2 LQKENI. The V and J ends lost 2 bases and 1 base, in that order; junction bases with no gene match: 2. DNA of the CDR3: TGTGCCAGCTCACCAGGGACAGGGAGCCAAGAGACCCAGTACTTC. It yields the protein CASSPGTGSQETQYF.

The chain is built from TRBV4-3 and TRBJ2-3; D ambiguous. The CDR3 is 13 amino acids. Per germline, CDR1 LGHNA and CDR2 YSLEER. Trimming removed 2 bases at V and 4 bases at J, with 7 bases between. Here the CDR3 DNA reads TGCGCCAGCAGCCAACGTAGGCCAGATACGCAGTATTTT. Protein product: CASSQRRPDTQYF.

V gene TRBV19 combines with J gene TRBJ2-7; no clear D. V gave up 3 bases and J gave up 4 bases, with 10 bases separating them. This CDR3 contains 13 residues. Germline-derived CDR1 and CDR2 are LNHDA and SQIVND (reference sequence). CDR3 DNA: TGTGCCAGTAGTATCACTGGATCATACGAGCAGTACTTC. Translating gives CASSITGSYEQYF. Looking up the rest from reference TRBV19 and TRBJ2-7 gives the full variable domain: DGGITQSPKYLFRKEGQNVTLSCEQNLNHDAMYWYRQDPGQGLRLIYYSQIVNDFQKGDIAEGYSVSREKKESFPLTVTSAQKNPTAFYLCASSITGSYEQYFGPGTRLTVT.

This clone has a single count. The rearrangement uses TRBV6-5 and TRBJ2-5; a possible D gene is TRBD2 (6 bases). Germline V gives CDR1 MNHEY, CDR2 SVGAGI. This CDR3 comprises 13 residues. V was cut by 2 bases and J by 2 bases, with 6 bases left in between. The CDR3 spells CASSYGLQETQYF. CDR3 in DNA: TGTGCCAGCAGTTACGGACTACAAGAGACCCAGTACTTC.

The rearrangement links TRBV27 to TRBJ2-7, with D perhaps matching TRBD1 (5 bases). The CDR3 totals 17 residues. The V gene lost 1 base and the J gene lost 0 bases, with 16 bases spanning the gap. The germline V gene has CDR1 MNHEY and CDR2 SMNVEV (reference sequence). In DNA form, the CDR3 reads TGTGCCAGCAGTTTATGGGGCTCGGACACAAGCTCCTACGAGCAGTACTTC. This translates into CASSLWGSDTSSYEQYF.

The chain couples TRBV6-6 to TRBJ1-5, with D possibly matching TRBD1 (5 bases). CDR1 is MNHNY, CDR2 SVGAGI, per germline (reference sequence). The V end lost 6 bases, the J end lost 4 bases, and 16 bases lay between the germline ends. The CDR3 length is 15 residues. The chain's CDR3 is CASSPRGEGNQPQHF. CDR3 DNA: TGTGCCAGCAGCCCCAGAGGGGAGGGAAATCAGCCCCAGCATTTT.

Comment on this clone: Relative to the germline gene, one junction end is altered; a read error may explain this. V and J are TRBV4-2 and TRBJ1-5, with 7 bases lining up with TRBD1. The CDR3 contains 15 residues. Looked up from germline, CDR1 is LGHNA and CDR2 is YNFKEQ. The CDR3 region has the DNA TGTGCCAGCAGCCAAGATAGACAGGGCAAACAGCCCCAGCATTTT. As protein: CASSQDRQGKQPQHF.

V and J are TRBV14 and TRBJ2-3; D not certain. Trimming cost V 0 bases and J 5 bases, with 6 bases left between them. Germline V gene sequence: CDR1 SGHDN, CDR2 FVKESK. The CDR3 runs 13 residues. Written as DNA, the CDR3 is TGTGCCAGCAGCCAAGACCTTAGAGATACGCAGTATTTT. This sequence encodes CASSQDLRDTQYF.

This clone was seen just once. The chain is built from TRBV5-4 and TRBJ2-7; 15 bases match TRBD2. The V and J ends lost 4 bases and 2 bases, in that order; junction bases with no gene match: 1. This CDR3 is built from 15 residues. The germline V gene encodes CDR1 SGHNT and CDR2 YYREEE (reference sequence). In DNA form, the CDR3 reads TGTGCCAGCAGCCGGACTAGCGGGGGGGCCTACGAGCAGTACTTC. This translates into CASSRTSGGAYEQYF.

The chain employs TRBV27 and TRBJ1-2, with D possibly being TRBD1 (6 bases). This CDR3 has 13 amino acids. V was pared by 3 bases and J by 7 bases, with 12 bases between. Looked up from germline, CDR1 is MNHEY and CDR2 is SMNVEV (reference sequence). As DNA, the CDR3 is TGTGCCAGCAGTTTTCAGGGGAGGGGTGGCTACACCTTC. This codes for CASSFQGRGGYTF.

The chain links TRBV7-2 to TRBJ2-4, with D maybe TRBD2 (6 bases). This CDR3 comprises 14 residues. V was trimmed by 4 bases and J by 4 bases, leaving 11 bases between them. Germline lookup yields CDR1 SGHTA and CDR2 FQGNSA. This CDR3 is CASSSSGRKNIQYF. The DNA for the CDR3 is TGTGCCAGCAGCTCCAGCGGGCGGAAAAACATTCAGTACTTC.

V is TRBV5-6 and J is TRBJ2-7; TRBD1 is a possible D gene (5 bases). The CDR3 has 15 amino acids. In germline, CDR1 is SGHDT, CDR2 YYEEEE. V shed 0 bases and J shed 3 bases, with 13 bases lying between them. DNA for the CDR3: TGTGCCAGCAGCTTGGACAGGCTAGATATCTACGAGCAGTACTTC. Translating it yields CASSLDRLDIYEQYF.

The genes are TRBV19 and TRBJ1-2; 8 positions match TRBD1. Germline CDR1 LNHDA, CDR2 SQIVND (reference sequence). The CDR3 contains 14 residues. The junction had 0 bases not matched to a gene; V was cut back by 1 base and J by 2 bases. The CDR3 spells CASSIAGGNYGYTF. DNA of the CDR3: TGTGCCAGTAGTATAGCAGGGGGCAACTATGGCTACACCTTC.

J is TRBJ1-5 and V is TRBV7-6; D call uncertain. With 1 base removed from V and 9 bases from J, the gap between germline ends came to 7 bases. The CDR3 extends over 12 amino acids. Germline loops: CDR1 SGHVS, CDR2 FNYEAQ. The CDR3 spells CASSLDVGPQHF. The CDR3 nucleotides read TGTGCCAGCAGCTTAGACGTCGGGCCCCAGCATTTT.

The chain combines TRBV5-5 with TRBJ1-5; D is perhaps TRBD1 (5 bases). Germline CDR1 reads SGHKS; CDR2 reads YYEKEE (reference sequence). This CDR3 spans 15 amino acids. The V and J ends lost 4 bases and 1 base respectively, with 12 bases between them. The CDR3 coding sequence is TGTGCCAGCAGCCCGGACACTCACAGCAATCAGCCCCAGCATTTT. Protein product: CASSPDTHSNQPQHF.

This rearrangement joins TRBV15 to TRBJ2-3; D gene unclear. V gave up 0 bases and J gave up 2 bases, with 9 bases separating them. The germline CDR1 and CDR2 sequences are LNHNV and YYDKDF (reference sequence). The CDR3 loop spans 15 amino acids. Written as DNA, the CDR3 is TGTGCCACCAGCAGAGATCGGCAGTTCACAGATACGCAGTATTTT. Encoded protein: CATSRDRQFTDTQYF.

This clone has just one count. The chain couples TRBV4-2 to TRBJ2-5, with a possible D match to TRBD2 (6 bases). Germline loops: CDR1 LGHNA, CDR2 YNFKEQ. Trimming took 0 bases from V and 2 from J, leaving 7 bases between them. CDR3 length: 14 residues. The CDR3 sequence: CASSQERGQETQYF. The CDR3 DNA reads TGTGCCAGCAGCCAAGAGCGGGGACAAGAGACCCAGTACTTC.

Only one count was recorded for this clone. The CDR3 loop is CAIRPGQGATDTQYF. CDR3 DNA sequence: TGTGCCATCAGACCTGGACAGGGGGCGACAGATACGCAGTATTTT. The genes are TRBV10-3 and TRBJ2-3, with TRBD1 identical over 11 bases. The CDR3 is made up of 15 amino acids. Trimming at V came to 6 bases and at J to 3 bases, leaving 5 bases not matched to a gene. Looked up from germline, CDR1 is ENHRY and CDR2 is SYGVKD.